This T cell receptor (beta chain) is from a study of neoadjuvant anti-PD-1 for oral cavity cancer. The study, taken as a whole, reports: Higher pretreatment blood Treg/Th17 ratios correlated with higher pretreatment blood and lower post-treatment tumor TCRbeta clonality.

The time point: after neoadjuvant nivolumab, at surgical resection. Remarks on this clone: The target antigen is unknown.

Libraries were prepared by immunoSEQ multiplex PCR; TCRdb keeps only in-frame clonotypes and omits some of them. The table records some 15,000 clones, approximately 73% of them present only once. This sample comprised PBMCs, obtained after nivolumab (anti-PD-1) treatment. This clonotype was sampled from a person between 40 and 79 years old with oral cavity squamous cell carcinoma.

CDR3 in amino acids: CASSAPPGRGPSSYEQYF. CDR3 bases: TGTGCCAGCAGTGCTCCCCCCGGGAGAGGTCCTAGCTCCTACGAGCAGTACTTC. The V and J genes are TRBV2 and TRBJ2-7, with D possibly TRBD2 on 6 matching bases. Germline lookup yields CDR1 SNHLY and CDR2 FYNNEI. CDR3 length equals 18 residues. Trimming cost V 4 bases and J 0 bases, with 22 bases left between them.